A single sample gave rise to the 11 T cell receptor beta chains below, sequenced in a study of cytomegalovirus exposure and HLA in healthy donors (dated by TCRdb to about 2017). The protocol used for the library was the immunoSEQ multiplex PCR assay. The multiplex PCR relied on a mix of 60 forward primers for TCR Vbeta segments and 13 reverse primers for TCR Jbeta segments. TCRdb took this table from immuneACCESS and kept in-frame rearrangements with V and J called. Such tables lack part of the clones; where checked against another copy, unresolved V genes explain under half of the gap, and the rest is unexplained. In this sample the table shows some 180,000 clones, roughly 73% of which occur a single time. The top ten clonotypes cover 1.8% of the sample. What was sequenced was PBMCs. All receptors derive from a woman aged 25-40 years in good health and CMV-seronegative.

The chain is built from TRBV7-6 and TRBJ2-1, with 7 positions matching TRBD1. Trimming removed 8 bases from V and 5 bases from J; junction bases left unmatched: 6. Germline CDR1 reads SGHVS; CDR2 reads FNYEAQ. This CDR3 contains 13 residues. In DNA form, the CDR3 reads TGTGCCAGCGGGGACAGACAGCACAATGAGCAGTTCTTC. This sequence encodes CASGDRQHNEQFF.

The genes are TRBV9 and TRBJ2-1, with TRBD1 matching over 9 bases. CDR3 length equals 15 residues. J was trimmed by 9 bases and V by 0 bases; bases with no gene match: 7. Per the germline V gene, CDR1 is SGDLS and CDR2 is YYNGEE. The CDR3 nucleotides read TGTGCCAGCAGCGTAGCTAGGACAGGGGCGCGTGAGCAGTTCTTC. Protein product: CASSVARTGAREQFF.

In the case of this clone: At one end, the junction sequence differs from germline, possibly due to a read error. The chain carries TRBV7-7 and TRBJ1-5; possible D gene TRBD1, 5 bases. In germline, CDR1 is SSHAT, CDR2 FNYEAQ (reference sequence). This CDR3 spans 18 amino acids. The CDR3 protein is CASSLKGQGVHSNQPQHF. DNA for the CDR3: TGTGCTAGCAGCTTAAAGGGTCAAGGGGTTCATAGCAATCAGCCCCAGCATTTT.

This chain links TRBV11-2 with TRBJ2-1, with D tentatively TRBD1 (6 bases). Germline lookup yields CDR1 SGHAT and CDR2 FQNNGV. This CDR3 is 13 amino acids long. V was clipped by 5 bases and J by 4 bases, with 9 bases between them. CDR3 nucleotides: TGTGCCAGCAGCCCGGGACAATACAATGAGCAGTTCTTC. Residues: CASSPGQYNEQFF.

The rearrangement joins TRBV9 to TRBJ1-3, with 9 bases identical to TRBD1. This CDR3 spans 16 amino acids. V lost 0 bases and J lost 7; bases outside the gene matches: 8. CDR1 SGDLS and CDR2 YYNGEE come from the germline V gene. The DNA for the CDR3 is TGTGCCAGCAGCGTAGCGTCCCGGACAGGGGTCAACACCATATATTTT. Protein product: CASSVASRTGVNTIYF. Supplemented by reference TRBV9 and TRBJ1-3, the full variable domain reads DSGVTQTPKHLITATGQRVTLRCSPRSGDLSVYWYQQSLDQGLQFLIQYYNGEERAKGNILERFSAQQFPDLHSELNLSSLELGDSALYFCASSVASRTGVNTIYFGEGSWLTVV.

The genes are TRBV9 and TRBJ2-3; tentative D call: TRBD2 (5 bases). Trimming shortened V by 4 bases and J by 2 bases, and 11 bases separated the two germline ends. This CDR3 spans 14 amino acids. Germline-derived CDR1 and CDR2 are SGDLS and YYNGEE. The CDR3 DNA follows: TGTGCCAGCAGCCCGGGAATGATCACAGATACGCAGTATTTT. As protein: CASSPGMITDTQYF.

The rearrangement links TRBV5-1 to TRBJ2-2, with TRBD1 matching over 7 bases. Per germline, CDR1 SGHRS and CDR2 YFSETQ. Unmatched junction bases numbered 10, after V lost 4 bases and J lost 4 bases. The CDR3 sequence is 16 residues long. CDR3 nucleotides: TGCGCCAGCAGCCCAATGACAGGGTTGGGCACCGGGGAGCTGTTTTTT. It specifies CASSPMTGLGTGELFF.

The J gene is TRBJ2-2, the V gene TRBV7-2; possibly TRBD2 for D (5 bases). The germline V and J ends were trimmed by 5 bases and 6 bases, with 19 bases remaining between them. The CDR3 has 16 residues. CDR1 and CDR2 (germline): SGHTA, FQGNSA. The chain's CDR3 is CASSPSRGEGAGELFF. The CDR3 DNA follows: TGTGCCAGCAGCCCCAGTCGGGGAGAGGGAGCCGGGGAGCTGTTTTTT.

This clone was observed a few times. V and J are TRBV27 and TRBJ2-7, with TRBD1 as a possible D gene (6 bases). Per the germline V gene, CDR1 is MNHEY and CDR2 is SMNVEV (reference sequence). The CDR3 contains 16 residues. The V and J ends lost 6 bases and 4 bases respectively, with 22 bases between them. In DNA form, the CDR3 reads TGTGCCAGCAGCAAAACCCCCGGGACATTTGATTACGAGCAGTACTTC. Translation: CASSKTPGTFDYEQYF.

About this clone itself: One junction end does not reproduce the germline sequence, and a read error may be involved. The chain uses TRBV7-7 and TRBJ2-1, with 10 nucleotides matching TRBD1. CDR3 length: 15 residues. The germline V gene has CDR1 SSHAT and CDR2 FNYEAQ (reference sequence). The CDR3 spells CASSQSPGQGYEQFF. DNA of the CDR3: TGTGCTAGCAGCCAATCACCGGGACAGGGGTATGAGCAGTTCTTC.

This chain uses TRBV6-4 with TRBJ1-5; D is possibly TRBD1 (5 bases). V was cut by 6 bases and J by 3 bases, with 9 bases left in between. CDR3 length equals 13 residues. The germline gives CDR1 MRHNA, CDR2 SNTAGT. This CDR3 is CASSQGYNQPQHF. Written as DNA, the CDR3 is TGTGCCAGCAGCCAGGGATACAATCAGCCCCAGCATTTT.